This T cell receptor (beta chain) derives from a study of regulatory T cells in long-lasting Graves disease. Study results and limitations: Segments TRBV28, TRBJ1-2 and TRBJ2-5 showed preferential usage in persistent disease.

The V end lost 1 base, the J end lost 4 bases, and 15 bases lay between the germline ends. CDR1 and CDR2 (germline): SGHRS, YFSETQ. This CDR3 has 15 residues. Researchers made TCR beta libraries by using iRepertoire HTBI primers and running Arm-PCR on CDR3 regions. TCRdb passed the multiplex PCR reads through MiXCR, listing each CDR3 protein once. The table records about 370,000 distinct CDR3 sequences, roughly 16% of them present only once. This clonotype was seen a handful of times. Its matching antigen is unknown. Time point in this sample: newly diagnosed GD, antithyroid drugs for less than 3 months. With RNA extracted from PBMCs as input, the TCR library was made.

The TCR originated in a female donor with Graves disease. The sample consisted of peripheral blood mononuclear cells (PBMCs), taken at new diagnosis, from a patient treated with antithyroid drugs. This chain connects TRBV5-1 to TRBJ2-7; possibly TRBD1 or TRBD2 for D (6 bases each). CDR3 DNA: TGCGCCAGCAGCTTGACCCCGGGGGCTGGTTACGAGCAGTACTTC. Protein: CASSLTPGAGYEQYF. Full variable domain (missing parts from reference TRBV5-1 and TRBJ2-7): KAGVTQTPRYLIKTRGQQVTLSCSPISGHRSVSWYQQTPGQGLQFLFEYFSETQRNKGNFPGRFSGRQFSNSRSEMNVSTLELGDSALYLCASSLTPGAGYEQYFGPGTRLTVT.